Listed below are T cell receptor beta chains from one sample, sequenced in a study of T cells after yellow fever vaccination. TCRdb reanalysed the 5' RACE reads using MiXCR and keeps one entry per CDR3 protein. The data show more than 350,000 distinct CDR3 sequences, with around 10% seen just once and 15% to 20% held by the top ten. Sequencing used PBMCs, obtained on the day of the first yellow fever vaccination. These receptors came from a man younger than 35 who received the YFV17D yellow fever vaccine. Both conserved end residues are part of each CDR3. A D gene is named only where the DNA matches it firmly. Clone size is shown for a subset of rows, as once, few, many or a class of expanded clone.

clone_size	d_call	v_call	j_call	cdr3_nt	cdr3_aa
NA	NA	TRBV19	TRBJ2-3	TGTGCCCAAATCCCCCTAGGCCAGAGCACAGATACGCAGTATTTT	CAQIPLGQSTDTQYF
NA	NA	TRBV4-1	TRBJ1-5	TGCGCCAGCAGCCAAGGGGATACGAATCAGCCCCAGCATTTT	CASSQGDTNQPQHF
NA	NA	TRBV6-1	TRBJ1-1	TGTGCCAGCAGAGCTTACCGGGGGACTGGGAACACTGAAGCTTTCTTT	CASRAYRGTGNTEAFF
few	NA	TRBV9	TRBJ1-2	TGTGCCAGCAGGGACCTCCGACAGACTGGCTACACCTTC	CASRDLRQTGYTF
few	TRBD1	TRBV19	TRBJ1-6	TGTGCCAGTAGCCAAACAGGGGGCCGTAATTCACCCCTCCACTTT	CASSQTGGRNSPLHF
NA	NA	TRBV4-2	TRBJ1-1	TGTGCCAGCAGCCAGAGGGGTATTCGTACCCTTCGTAAATCGCCCCACATGAACACTGAAGCTTTCTTT	CASSQRGIRTLRKSPHMNTEAFF
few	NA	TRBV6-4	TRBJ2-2	TGTGCCAGCAGCCCAGACGGGGCTGGCGGGGAGCTGTTTTTT	CASSPDGAGGELFF
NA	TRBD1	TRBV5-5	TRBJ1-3	TGTGCCAGCAGCGACTGGACAGGGGGCCGCACCATATATTTT	CASSDWTGGRTIYF
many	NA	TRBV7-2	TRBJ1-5	TGTGCCAGCAGCTTAAGGGGCAATCAGCCCCAGCATTTT	CASSLRGNQPQHF
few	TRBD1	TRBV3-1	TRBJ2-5	TGTGCCAGCAGCCAAGGGGACAGGGGGGCCTACGGGACCCAGTACTTC	CASSQGDRGAYGTQYF
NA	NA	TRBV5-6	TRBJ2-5	TGTGCCAGCAGCTTTAGTCGGGTTCTAGAGACCCAGTACTTC	CASSFSRVLETQYF
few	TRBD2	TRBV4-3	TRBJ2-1	TGCGCCAGCAGCCAAGATCTATTCGGGGGGGAGCAGTTCTTC	CASSQDLFGGEQFF
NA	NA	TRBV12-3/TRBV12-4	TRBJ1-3	TGTGCCAGCAGGGGGACCTCTACTGGAAACGCCATATATTTT	CASRGTSTGNAIYF
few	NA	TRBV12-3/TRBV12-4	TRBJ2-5	TGTGCCAGCAGGAAAACAGGGTGGGTCGTAGGGGAGACCCAGTACTTC	CASRKTGWVVGETQYF